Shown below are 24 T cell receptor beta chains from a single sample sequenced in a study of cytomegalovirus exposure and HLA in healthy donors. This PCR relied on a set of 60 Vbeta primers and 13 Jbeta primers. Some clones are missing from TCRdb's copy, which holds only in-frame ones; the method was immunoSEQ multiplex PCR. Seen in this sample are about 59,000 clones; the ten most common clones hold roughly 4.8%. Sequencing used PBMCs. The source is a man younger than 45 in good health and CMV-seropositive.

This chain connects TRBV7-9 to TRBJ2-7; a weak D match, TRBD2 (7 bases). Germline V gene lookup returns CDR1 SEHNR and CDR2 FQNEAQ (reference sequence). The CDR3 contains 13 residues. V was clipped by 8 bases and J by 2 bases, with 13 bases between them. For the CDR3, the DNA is TGTGCCAGCGCGGGGGCCAGCGCCTACGAGCAGTACTTC. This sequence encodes CASAGASAYEQYF.

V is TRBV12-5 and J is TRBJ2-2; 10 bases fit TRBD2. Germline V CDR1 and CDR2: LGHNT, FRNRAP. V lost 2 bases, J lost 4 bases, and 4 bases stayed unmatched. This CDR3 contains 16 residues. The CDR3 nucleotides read TGTGCTAGTGGTTTGCCTAGCGGGAGAGGCACCGGGGAGCTGTTTTTT. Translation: CASGLPSGRGTGELFF.

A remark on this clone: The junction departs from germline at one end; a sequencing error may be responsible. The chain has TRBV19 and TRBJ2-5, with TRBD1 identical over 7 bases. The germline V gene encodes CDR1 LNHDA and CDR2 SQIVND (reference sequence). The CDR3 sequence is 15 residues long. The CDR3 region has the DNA TGTGCCAGTAGTATAGCGAAAGGGGGCCCTACGGCTGTGAACTTC. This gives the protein CASSIAKGGPTAVNF.

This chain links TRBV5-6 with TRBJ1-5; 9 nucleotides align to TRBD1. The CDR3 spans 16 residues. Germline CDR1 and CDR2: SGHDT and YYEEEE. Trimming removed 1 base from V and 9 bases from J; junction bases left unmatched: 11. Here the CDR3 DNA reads TGTGCCAGCAGCTTGAGTCGGGCGGGACAGGGACGGCCCCAGCATTTT. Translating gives CASSLSRAGQGRPQHF.

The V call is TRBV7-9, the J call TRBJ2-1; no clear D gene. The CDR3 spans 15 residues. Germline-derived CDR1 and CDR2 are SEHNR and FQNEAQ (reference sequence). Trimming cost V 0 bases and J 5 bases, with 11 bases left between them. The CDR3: CASSLAGWADNEQFF. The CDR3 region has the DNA TGTGCCAGCAGCTTAGCCGGTTGGGCCGACAATGAGCAGTTCTTC. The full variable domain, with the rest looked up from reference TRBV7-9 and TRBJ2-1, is DTGVSQNPRHKITKRGQNVTFRCDPISEHNRLYWYRQTLGQGPEFLTYFQNEAQLEKSRLLSDRFSAERPKGSFSTLEIQRTEQGDSAMYLCASSLAGWADNEQFFGPGTRLTVL.

CDR3 sequence: CASSVGFRRGGDEQYF. The CDR3 bases are TGTGCCAGCAGCGTAGGTTTCCGCAGGGGAGGGGACGAGCAGTACTTC. The V call is TRBV9, the J call TRBJ2-7, with TRBD2 as a possible D gene (7 bases). CDR3 length: 16 residues. Germline V CDR1 and CDR2: SGDLS, YYNGEE. Trimming removed 0 bases from V and 5 bases from J, with 18 bases in between.

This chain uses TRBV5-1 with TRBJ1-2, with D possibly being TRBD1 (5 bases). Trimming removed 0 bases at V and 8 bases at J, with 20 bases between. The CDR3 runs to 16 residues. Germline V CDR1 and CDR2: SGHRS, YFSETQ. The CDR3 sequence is CASSLAGAGTSGGYTF. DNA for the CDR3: TGCGCCAGCAGCTTGGCCGGGGCGGGGACGTCAGGAGGCTACACCTTC. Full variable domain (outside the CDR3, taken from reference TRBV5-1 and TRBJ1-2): KAGVTQTPRYLIKTRGQQVTLSCSPISGHRSVSWYQQTPGQGLQFLFEYFSETQRNKGNFPGRFSGRQFSNSRSEMNVSTLELGDSALYLCASSLAGAGTSGGYTFGSGTRLTVV.

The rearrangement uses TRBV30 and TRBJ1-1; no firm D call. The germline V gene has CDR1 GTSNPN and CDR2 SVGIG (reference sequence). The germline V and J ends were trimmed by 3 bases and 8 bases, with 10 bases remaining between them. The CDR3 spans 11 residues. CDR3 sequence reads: CAWRGSLEAFF. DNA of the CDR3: TGTGCCTGGAGGGGGAGCCTCGAAGCTTTCTTT.

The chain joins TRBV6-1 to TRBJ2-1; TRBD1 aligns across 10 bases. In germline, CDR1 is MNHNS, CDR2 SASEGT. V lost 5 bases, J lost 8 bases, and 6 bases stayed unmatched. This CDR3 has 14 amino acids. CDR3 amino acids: CASSSGQGFDEQFF. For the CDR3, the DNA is TGTGCCAGCAGTTCGGGACAGGGGTTCGATGAGCAGTTCTTC.

Here the CDR3 reads CASSLGKWSDKPNTGELFF. The CDR3 bases are TGTGCCAGCAGCTTAGGAAAGTGGTCCGACAAACCGAACACCGGGGAGCTGTTTTTT. This chain joins TRBV11-3 and TRBJ2-2; D ambiguous. CDR3 length: 19 residues. Trimming stripped 1 base from V and 0 bases from J, with 18 bases between. CDR1 and CDR2 from the germline V gene are SGHNT and YENEEA. The full variable domain, completed using reference TRBV11-3 and TRBJ2-2, is EAGVVQSPRYKIIEKKQPVAFWCNPISGHNTLYWYLQNLGQGPELLIRYENEEAVDDSQLPKDRFSAERLKGVDSTLKIQPAELGDSAVYLCASSLGKWSDKPNTGELFFGEGSRLTVL.

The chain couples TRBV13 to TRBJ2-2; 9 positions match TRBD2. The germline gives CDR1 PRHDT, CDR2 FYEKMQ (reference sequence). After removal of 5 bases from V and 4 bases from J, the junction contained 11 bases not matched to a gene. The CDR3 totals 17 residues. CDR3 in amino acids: CASSVAGSGSPTGELFF. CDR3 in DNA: TGTGCCAGCAGCGTAGCCGGTAGCGGGAGTCCCACCGGGGAGCTGTTTTTT.

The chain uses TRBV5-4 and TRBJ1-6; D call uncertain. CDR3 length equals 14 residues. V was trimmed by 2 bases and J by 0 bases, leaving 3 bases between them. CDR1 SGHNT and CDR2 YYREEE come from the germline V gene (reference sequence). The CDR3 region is CASSFSSYNSPLHF. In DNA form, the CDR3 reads TGTGCCAGCAGCTTCAGCTCCTATAATTCACCCCTCCACTTT.

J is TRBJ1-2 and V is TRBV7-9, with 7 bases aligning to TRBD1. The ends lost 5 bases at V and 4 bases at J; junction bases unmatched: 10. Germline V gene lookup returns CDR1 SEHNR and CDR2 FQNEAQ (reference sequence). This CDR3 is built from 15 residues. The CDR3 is CASSPSRGWIYGYTF. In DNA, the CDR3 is TGTGCCAGCAGCCCGAGCAGGGGGTGGATCTATGGCTACACCTTC. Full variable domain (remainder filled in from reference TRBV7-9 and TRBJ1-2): DTGVSQNPRHKITKRGQNVTFRCDPISEHNRLYWYRQTLGQGPEFLTYFQNEAQLEKSRLLSDRFSAERPKGSFSTLEIQRTEQGDSAMYLCASSPSRGWIYGYTFGSGTRLTVV.

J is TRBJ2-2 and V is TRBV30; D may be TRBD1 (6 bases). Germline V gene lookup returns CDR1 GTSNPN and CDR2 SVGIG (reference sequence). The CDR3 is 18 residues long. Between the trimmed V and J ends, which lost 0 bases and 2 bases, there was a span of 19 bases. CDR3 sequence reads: CAWSVSRQAIFNTGELFF. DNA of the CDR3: TGTGCCTGGAGTGTCTCTAGACAGGCGATTTTTAACACCGGGGAGCTGTTTTTT.

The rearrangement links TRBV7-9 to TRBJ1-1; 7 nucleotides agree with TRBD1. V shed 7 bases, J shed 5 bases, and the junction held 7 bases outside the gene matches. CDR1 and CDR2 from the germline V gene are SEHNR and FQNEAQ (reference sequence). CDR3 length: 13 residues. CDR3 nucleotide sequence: TGTGCCAGCATGGTAGGGGGCGCAACTGAAGCTTTCTTT. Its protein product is CASMVGGATEAFF.

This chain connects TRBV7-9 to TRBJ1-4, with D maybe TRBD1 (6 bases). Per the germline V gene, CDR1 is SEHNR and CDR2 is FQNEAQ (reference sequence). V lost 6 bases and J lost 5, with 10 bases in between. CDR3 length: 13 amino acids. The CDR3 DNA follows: TGTGCCAGCAGACGAACAGGGAATGAAAAACTGTTTTTT. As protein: CASRRTGNEKLFF.

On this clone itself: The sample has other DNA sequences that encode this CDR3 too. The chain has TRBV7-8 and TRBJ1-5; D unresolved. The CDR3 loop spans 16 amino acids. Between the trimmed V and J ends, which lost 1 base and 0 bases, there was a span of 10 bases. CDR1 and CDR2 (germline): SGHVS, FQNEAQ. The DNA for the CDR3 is TGTGCCAGCAGCTTAGGAGGCGGAAATAGCAATCAGCCCCAGCATTTT. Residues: CASSLGGGNSNQPQHF.

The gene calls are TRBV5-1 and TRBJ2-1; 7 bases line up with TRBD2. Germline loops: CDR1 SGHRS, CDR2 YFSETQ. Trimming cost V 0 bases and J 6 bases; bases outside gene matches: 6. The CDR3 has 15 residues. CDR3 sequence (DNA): TGCGCCAGCAGCTTGGGACTAGCCGCGGGCAATGAGCAGTTCTTC. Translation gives CASSLGLAAGNEQFF.

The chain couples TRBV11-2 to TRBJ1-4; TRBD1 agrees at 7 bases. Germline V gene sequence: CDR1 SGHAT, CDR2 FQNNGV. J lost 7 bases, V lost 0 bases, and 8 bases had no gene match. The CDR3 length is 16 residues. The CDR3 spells CASSLEMRGLSEKLFF. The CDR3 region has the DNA TGTGCCAGCAGCTTAGAAATGAGGGGGCTTAGTGAAAAACTGTTTTTT.

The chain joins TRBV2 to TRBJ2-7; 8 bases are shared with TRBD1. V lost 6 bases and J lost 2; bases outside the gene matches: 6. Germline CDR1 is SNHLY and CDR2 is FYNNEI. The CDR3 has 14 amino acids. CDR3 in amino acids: CASRRTGTTYEQYF. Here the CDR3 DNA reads TGTGCCAGCAGAAGGACAGGGACGACCTACGAGCAGTACTTC.

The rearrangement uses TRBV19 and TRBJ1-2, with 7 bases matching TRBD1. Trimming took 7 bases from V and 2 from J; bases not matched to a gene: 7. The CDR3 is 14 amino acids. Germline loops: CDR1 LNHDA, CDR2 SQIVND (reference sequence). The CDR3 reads CASTGQDLNYGYTF. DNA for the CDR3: TGTGCCAGTACCGGACAGGATCTCAACTATGGCTACACCTTC.

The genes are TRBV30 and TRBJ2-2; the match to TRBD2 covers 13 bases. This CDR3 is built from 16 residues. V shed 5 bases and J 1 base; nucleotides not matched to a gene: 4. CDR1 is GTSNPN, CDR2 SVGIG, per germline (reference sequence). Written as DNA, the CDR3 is TGTGCCTGGTGGGGACTAGCGGGGCTGAACACCGGGGAGCTGTTTTTT. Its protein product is CAWWGLAGLNTGELFF.

CDR3 loop: CASSSTGLFEAFF. CDR3 sequence (DNA): TGTGCCAGCAGCTCGACAGGGCTTTTTGAAGCTTTCTTT. The V call is TRBV5-8, the J call TRBJ1-1; 7 bases align to TRBD1. Germline loops: CDR1 SGHTS, CDR2 YDEGEE. The CDR3 consists of 13 residues. Losses at the gene ends were 3 bases for V and 7 bases for J; bases not matched to a gene: 6.

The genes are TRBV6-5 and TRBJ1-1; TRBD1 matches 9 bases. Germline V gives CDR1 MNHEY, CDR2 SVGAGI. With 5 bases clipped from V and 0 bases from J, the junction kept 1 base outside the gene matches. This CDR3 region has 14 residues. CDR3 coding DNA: TGTGCCAGCAGTAGGGACAGGGTGAACACTGAAGCTTTCTTT. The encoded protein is CASSRDRVNTEAFF.